Given below is one TCR beta chain in context. This clonotype was counted at least ten times. It has no known antigen specificity. Nothing much larger sits one base from this clone, and base qualities are not available. This entry is derived from a study of T cells in Graves' hyperthyroidism and ophthalmopathy (dated by TCRdb to about 2019). Turning to the overall study: Peripheral blood was collected at initial diagnosis, before any treatment. A discovery cohort of 95 to 100 patients, about 44 with Graves' ophthalmopathy and over 55 with stable Graves' hyperthyroidism, was used to find distinguishing TCR V-J signatures. Whether ophthalmopathy could be predicted prospectively was tested in an independent validation cohort made up of 18 to 20 hyperthyroidism patients plus 17 patients who later progressed to ophthalmopathy. The 100 discovery patients were randomly split 7:3 into training and test sets. The study also compared thyroid tissue and blood T-cell repertoires from a handful of Graves' hyperthyroidism patients. Following sampling, methimazole starting at 30 mg daily was given to hyperthyroidism patients, and high-dose intravenous methylprednisolone was given to ophthalmopathy patients. TCR Vbeta CDR3 sequencing of 130 to 150 peripheral blood samples (roughly 41 ophthalmopathy, 75 to 80 hyperthyroidism and approximately 17 progressor patients) is reported in the paper. Study-wide conclusions, independent of this receptor: Ophthalmopathy was separated from stable hyperthyroidism by a 13 V-J signature model, with over 85% sensitivity and approximately 81% specificity obtained in cross-validation and 80%/75% obtained in testing. Most expanded thyroid clonotypes (frequency above 0.001) were also found in blood, which suggests that blood repertoires may mirror thyroid immune responses. No statistical method was used to set the sample size in advance, and investigators knew the group allocation. During validation, the model predicted progression to ophthalmopathy a median of around 7 months ahead of onset, with 60% to 71% sensitivity and about 72% specificity.

The CDR3 holds 13 amino acids from the cysteine to the phenylalanine. The sequence is cut down to CDR3 DNA, 39 bases in frame from base 1. Cut back by 6 bases and 0 bases, the V and J ends lie 7 bases apart. Looking up the germline V gene yields CDR1 SNHLY and CDR2 FYNNEI. Stable Graves' hyperthyroidism was defined as no progression to ophthalmopathy during 18 months of follow-up. Hyperthyroidism patients were newly diagnosed, with disease duration under 2 months, and aged 18 to 65 years. Exclusion was applied to patients with uncontrolled infections, other autoimmune diseases, pregnancy or lactation. Clinical symptoms, serum thyroxine and TRAb, thyroid ultrasound, and orbital computed tomography formed the basis for the diagnoses. PBMCs were separated from about 10 ml of fresh peripheral blood using Ficoll-Paque density gradient centrifugation. Total RNA was extracted using Trizol reagent, and RNA quality was assessed on an Agilent 2100 Bioanalyzer.

The TCR beta CDR3 regions were amplified from the RNA transcripts. For the first round of RT-PCR on the TCR CDR3, the HTBI primer set was used together with the Qiagen OneStep RT-PCR kit. A second multiplex PCR round built the libraries, followed by size selection and purification. Paired-end sequencing of the libraries was performed with 100 bp reads on an Illumina HiSeq2000. The paper's data handling went like this. Raw data were processed with SOAPnuke, discarding reads with adapters, uncalled bases, mean Phred below 15, or no exact constant-primer or identifier match. COPE v1.2.5 was used to merge high-quality paired reads, and clonotypes were defined as unique nucleotide sequences. MiTCR v1.1 was used to align the clonotypes against IMGT TRBV, TRBD and TRBJ reference segments. The analysis was restricted to V-J combinations with a frequency above 0.0001, which together covered approximately 99% of the repertoires. The TCS score was defined as F50 (clonal expansion) divided by E x V (chaos), with BLOSUM62-based TCRdist calculated between CDR3 peptides within each V-J. Welch's t-statistics and random forest reduced some 510 V-J features to about 12, which were used in a naive Bayes classifier (R e1071). TCRdb reprocessed the public reads (quality trimming at Q25 with fastp, clone calling with MiXCR) and kept in-frame beta chains. Rows merge per CDR3 protein into single entries with the most common DNA and genes. These V and J calls originate from TCRdb's pipeline instead of the authors' own analysis. This sample has some 420,000 distinct CDR3 sequences in its table, and roughly 15% of those were observed once. The top ten hold more than 4.5% of the sample.

The source material was blood. The chain uses TRBV2 and TRBJ2-3; a tentative D call is TRBD1 (6 bases match). The TCR was taken from a woman in her late teens or twenties with Graves' hyperthyroidism. At the DNA level, the sequence is TGTGCCAGCAGAGGACAGAGCACAGATACGCAGTATTTT. Translated, this is CASRGQSTDTQYF.